The clone carrying this T cell receptor (beta chain) was found many times. The antigen remains undetermined. Time point given: sample taken at primary tumor resection. Just over 70 TRACERx patients with early, untreated non-small cell lung cancer donated samples. The sequenced material consisted of unsorted whole RNA from tumor, nontumor lung or frozen PBMC. With 6 bases clipped from V and 0 bases from J, the junction kept 13 bases outside the gene matches. The germline V gene has CDR1 SGHVS and CDR2 FQNEAQ. The CDR3 is 18 amino acids. This record comes from a study of spatial heterogeneity in lung cancer. Overall study findings and caveats: Detection of ubiquitous tumor TCRs in blood was higher at resection than follow-up.

Individual TCR cDNA molecules each bore their own unique molecular identifier. TCRdb itself ran the 5' RACE reads through MiXCR, one entry per CDR3 protein. The table records some 40,000 distinct CDR3 sequences, roughly 5.2% of them present only once. This chain connects TRBV7-8 to TRBJ2-3; the match to TRBD2 covers 9 bases. The TCR was taken from a female donor with early-stage non-small cell lung cancer. The input for sequencing was PBMCs, taken at surgery. The CDR3 DNA is TGTGCCAGCAGATCGCTACCGACTAGCGGTGCTAGCACAGATACGCAGTATTTT. Its protein product is CASRSLPTSGASTDTQYF.